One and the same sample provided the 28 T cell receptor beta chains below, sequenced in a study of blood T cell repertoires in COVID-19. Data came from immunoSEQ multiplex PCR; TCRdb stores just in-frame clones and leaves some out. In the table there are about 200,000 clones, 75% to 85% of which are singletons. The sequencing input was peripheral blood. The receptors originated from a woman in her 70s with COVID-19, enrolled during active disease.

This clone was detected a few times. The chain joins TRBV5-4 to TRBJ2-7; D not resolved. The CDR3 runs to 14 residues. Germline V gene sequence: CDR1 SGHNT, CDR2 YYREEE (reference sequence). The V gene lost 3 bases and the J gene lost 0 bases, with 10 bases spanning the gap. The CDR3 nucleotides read TGTGCCAGCAGCTCCCCTTCTAGCTCCTACGAGCAGTACTTC. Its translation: CASSSPSSSYEQYF.

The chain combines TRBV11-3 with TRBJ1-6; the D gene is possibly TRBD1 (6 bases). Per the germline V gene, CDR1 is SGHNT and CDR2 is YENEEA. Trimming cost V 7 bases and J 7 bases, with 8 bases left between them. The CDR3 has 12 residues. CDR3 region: CASTQGNSPLHF. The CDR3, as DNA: TGTGCCAGCACCCAGGGGAATTCACCCCTCCACTTT. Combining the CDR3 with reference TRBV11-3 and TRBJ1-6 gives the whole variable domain EAGVVQSPRYKIIEKKQPVAFWCNPISGHNTLYWYLQNLGQGPELLIRYENEEAVDDSQLPKDRFSAERLKGVDSTLKIQPAELGDSAVYLCASTQGNSPLHFGNGTRLTVT.

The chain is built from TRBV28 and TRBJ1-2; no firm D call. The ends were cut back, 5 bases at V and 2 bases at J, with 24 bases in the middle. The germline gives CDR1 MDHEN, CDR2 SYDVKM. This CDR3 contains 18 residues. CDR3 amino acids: CASSPPNGVYPRNYGYTF. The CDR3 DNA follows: TGTGCCAGCAGTCCCCCAAATGGAGTTTATCCTCGAAACTATGGCTACACCTTC.

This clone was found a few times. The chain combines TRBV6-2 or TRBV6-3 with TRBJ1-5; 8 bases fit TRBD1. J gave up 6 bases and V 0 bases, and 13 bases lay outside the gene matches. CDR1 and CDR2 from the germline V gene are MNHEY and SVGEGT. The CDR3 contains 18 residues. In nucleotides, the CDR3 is TGTGCCAGCAGTTACTCCGTCGAGGACAGGGTTCTGGCTCAGCCCCAGCATTTT. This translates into CASSYSVEDRVLAQPQHF.

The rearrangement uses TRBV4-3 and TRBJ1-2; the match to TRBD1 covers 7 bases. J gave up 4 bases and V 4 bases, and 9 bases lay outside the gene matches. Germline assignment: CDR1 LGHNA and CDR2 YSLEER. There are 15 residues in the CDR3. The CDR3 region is CASSPVQQGSYGYTF. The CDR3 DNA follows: TGCGCCAGCAGCCCGGTACAACAGGGGAGCTATGGCTACACCTTC.

The CDR3 region has the DNA TGTGCCACCAGCAGAGCTAACAGGGCTATTCAGCCCCAGCATTTT. It encodes CATSRANRAIQPQHF. The rearrangement uses TRBV15 and TRBJ1-5; a possible D gene is TRBD1 (6 bases). The CDR3 sequence is 15 residues long. Trimming took off 1 base at V and 6 bases at J, with 13 bases between the two ends. Looked up from germline, CDR1 is LNHNV and CDR2 is YYDKDF (reference sequence).

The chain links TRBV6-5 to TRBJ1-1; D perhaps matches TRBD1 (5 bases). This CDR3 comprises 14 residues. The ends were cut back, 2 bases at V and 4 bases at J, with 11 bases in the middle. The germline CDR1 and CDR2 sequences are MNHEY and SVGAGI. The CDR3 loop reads CASSYGGGGTEAFF. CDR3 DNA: TGTGCCAGCAGTTACGGTGGCGGGGGCACTGAAGCTTTCTTT.

The CDR3 sequence: CASSPGLAGGRGKETQYF. The CDR3, as DNA: TGTGCCAGCAGCCCCGGACTAGCGGGAGGTCGGGGTAAAGAGACCCAGTACTTC. The chain combines TRBV4-2 with TRBJ2-5; TRBD2 matches 14 bases. This CDR3 spans 18 amino acids. V shed 4 bases, J shed 3 bases, and the junction held 10 bases outside the gene matches. The germline gives CDR1 LGHNA, CDR2 YNFKEQ.

Here the CDR3 reads CASSLAGSRNSPLHF. The CDR3 DNA reads as TGTGCCAGCAGTTTAGCAGGGTCTCGTAATTCACCCCTCCACTTT. The V call is TRBV27, the J call TRBJ1-6, with a tentative D call TRBD1 (5 bases). CDR1 MNHEY and CDR2 SMNVEV come from the germline V gene (reference sequence). This CDR3 comprises 15 residues. V dropped 2 bases and J dropped 6 bases, with 11 bases sitting between them.

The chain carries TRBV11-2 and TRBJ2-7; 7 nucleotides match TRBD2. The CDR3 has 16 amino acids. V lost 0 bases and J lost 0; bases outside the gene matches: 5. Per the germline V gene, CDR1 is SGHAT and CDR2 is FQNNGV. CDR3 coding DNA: TGTGCCAGCAGCTTAGATCGCGGGGGATACTCCTACGAGCAGTACTTC. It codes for CASSLDRGGYSYEQYF.

The CDR3 DNA reads TGTGCCAGCAGGACAGGGGGCCGTCAGGAGCAGTACTTC. It yields the protein CASRTGGRQEQYF. The chain employs TRBV6-5 and TRBJ2-7; 10 bases agree with TRBD1. The CDR3 runs to 13 residues. V lost 6 bases, J lost 7 bases, and 6 bases stayed unmatched. CDR1 and CDR2 from the germline V gene are MNHEY and SVGAGI.

CDR3 region: CASSIGQPYEQYF. The DNA for the CDR3 is TGTGCCAGTAGTATCGGACAGCCCTACGAGCAGTACTTC. The genes are TRBV19 and TRBJ2-7; D perhaps matches TRBD1 (6 bases). Germline V lookup: CDR1 LNHDA, CDR2 SQIVND (reference sequence). V lost 3 bases to trimming and J lost 2 bases, with 8 bases between them. There are 13 residues in the CDR3.

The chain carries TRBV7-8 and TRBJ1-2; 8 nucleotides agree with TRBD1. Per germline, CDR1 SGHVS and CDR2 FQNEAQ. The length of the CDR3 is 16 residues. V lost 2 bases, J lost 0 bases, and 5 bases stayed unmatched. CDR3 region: CASSLLTGAPNYGYTF. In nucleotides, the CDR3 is TGTGCCAGCAGCTTATTGACAGGGGCCCCTAACTATGGCTACACCTTC.

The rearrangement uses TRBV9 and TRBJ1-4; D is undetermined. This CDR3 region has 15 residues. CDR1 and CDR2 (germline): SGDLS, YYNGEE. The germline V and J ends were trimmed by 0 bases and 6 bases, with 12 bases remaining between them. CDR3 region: CASSVGGVWDEKLFF. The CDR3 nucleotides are TGTGCCAGCAGCGTAGGCGGGGTATGGGATGAAAAACTGTTTTTT.

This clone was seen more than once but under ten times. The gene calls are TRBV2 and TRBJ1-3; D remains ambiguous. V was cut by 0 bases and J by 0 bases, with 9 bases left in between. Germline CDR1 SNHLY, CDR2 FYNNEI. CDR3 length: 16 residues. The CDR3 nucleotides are TGTGCCAGCAGTGAAGCGCGCGGCTTCTCTGGAAACACCATATATTTT. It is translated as CASSEARGFSGNTIYF.

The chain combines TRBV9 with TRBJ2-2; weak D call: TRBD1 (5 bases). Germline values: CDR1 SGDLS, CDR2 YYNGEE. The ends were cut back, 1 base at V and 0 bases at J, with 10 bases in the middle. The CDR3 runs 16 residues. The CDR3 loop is CASSVQGLANTGELFF. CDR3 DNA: TGTGCCAGCAGCGTACAGGGTCTAGCGAACACCGGGGAGCTGTTTTTT.

The CDR3 nucleotides read TGTGCCAGCAGCCCCCAGGCGGGAGCAGGGACACCCCTCCACTTT. Its translation: CASSPQAGAGTPLHF. The chain recombines TRBV7-9 with TRBJ1-6, with a possible D match to TRBD1 (5 bases). The germline gives CDR1 SEHNR, CDR2 FQNEAQ (reference sequence). Trimming pared 5 bases from V and 11 bases from J, leaving 19 bases between. The CDR3 is made up of 15 amino acids.

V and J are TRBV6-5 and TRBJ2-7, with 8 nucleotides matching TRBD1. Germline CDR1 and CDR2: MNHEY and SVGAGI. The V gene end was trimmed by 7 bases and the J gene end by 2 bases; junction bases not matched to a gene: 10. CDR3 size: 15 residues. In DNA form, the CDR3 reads TGTGCCAGCAAGGCAGGGGGCCAATACCCCTACGAGCAGTACTTC. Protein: CASKAGGQYPYEQYF.

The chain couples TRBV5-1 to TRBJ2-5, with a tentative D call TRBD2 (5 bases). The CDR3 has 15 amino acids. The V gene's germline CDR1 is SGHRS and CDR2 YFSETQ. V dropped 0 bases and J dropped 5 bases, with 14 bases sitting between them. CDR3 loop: CASSLGEFRGETQYF. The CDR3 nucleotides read TGCGCCAGCAGCTTGGGCGAGTTCAGAGGGGAGACCCAGTACTTC.

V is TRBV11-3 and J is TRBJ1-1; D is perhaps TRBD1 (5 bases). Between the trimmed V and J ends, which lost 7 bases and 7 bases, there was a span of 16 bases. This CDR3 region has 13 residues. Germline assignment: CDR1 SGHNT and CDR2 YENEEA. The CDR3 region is CASTHGALSEAFF. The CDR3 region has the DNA TGTGCCAGCACCCATGGGGCTTTGAGTGAAGCTTTCTTT.

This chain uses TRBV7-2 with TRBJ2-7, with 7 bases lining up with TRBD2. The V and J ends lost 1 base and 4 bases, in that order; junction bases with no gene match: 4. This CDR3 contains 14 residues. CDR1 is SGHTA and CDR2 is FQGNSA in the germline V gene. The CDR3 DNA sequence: TGTGCCAGCAGCTTAGTCCGCGGGGGATACGAGCAGTACTTC. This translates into CASSLVRGGYEQYF.

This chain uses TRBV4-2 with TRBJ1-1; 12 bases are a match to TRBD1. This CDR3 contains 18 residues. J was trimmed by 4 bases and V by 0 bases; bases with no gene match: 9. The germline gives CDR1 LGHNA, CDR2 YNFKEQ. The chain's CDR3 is CASSQERDRGRGATEAFF. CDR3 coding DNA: TGTGCCAGCAGCCAAGAGCGGGACAGGGGGCGCGGGGCCACTGAAGCTTTCTTT.

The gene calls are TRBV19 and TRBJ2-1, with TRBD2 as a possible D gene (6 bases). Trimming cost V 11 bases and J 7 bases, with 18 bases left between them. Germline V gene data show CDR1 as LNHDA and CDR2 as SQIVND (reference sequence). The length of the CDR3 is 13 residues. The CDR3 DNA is TGTGCCGTTGCCCGGGACTCCGGTAATGAGCAGTTCTTC. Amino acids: CAVARDSGNEQFF.

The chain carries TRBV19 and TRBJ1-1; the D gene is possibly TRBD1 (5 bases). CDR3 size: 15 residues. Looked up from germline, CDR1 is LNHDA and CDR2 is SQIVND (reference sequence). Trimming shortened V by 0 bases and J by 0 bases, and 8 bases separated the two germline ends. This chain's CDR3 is CASSIEIGVNTEAFF. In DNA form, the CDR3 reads TGTGCCAGTAGTATAGAGATAGGGGTGAACACTGAAGCTTTCTTT.

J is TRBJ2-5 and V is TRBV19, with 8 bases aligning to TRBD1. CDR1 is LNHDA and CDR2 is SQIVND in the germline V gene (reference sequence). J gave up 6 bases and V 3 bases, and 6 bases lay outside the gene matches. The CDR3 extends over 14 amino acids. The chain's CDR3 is CASSIEDRAQTQYF. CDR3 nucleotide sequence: TGTGCCAGTAGTATTGAGGACAGGGCTCAGACCCAGTACTTC. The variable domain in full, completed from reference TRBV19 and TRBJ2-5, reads DGGITQSPKYLFRKEGQNVTLSCEQNLNHDAMYWYRQDPGQGLRLIYYSQIVNDFQKGDIAEGYSVSREKKESFPLTVTSAQKNPTAFYLCASSIEDRAQTQYFGPGTRLLVL.

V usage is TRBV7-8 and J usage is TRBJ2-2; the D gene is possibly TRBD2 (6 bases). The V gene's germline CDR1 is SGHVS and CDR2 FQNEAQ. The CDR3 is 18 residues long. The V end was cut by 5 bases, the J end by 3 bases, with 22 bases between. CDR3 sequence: CASSLNGGSPRDTGELFF. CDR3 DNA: TGTGCCAGCAGCCTTAATGGGGGGAGTCCCCGGGACACCGGGGAGCTGTTTTTT.

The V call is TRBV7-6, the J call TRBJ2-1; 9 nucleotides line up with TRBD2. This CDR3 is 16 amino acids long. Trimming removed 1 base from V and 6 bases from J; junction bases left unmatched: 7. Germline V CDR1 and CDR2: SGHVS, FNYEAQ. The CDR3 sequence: CASSLGAGGLSNEQFF. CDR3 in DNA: TGTGCCAGCAGCTTAGGAGCGGGAGGTTTAAGCAATGAGCAGTTCTTC.

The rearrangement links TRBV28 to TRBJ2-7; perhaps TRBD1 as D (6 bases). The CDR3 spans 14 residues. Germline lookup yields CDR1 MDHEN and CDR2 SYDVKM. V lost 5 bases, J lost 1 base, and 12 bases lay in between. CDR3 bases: TGTGCCAGCAGTCTAGGACAGCCGTCCTACGAGCAGTACTTC. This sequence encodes CASSLGQPSYEQYF.